One sample yielded the 27 T cell receptor beta chains listed below, sequenced in a study of Siglec-9 on CD8 T cells in melanoma (dated by TCRdb to the late 2010s). Preparation of the library involved the immunoSEQ multiplex PCR assay. TCRdb took over this immuneACCESS table, retaining in-frame rearrangements with V and J assigned. Such tables are incomplete; in checked studies, under half of the missing clones stem from an unresolved V gene, and the remainder is unexplained. The table for this sample lists around 29,000 clones; approximately 80% of them were counted only once. The ten largest clones capture around 5.5% of the sample. Sequencing input: Siglec-9- CD8+ T cells sorted from blood. What this sample's cell subset or site label stands for: CD8 T cells lacking Siglec-9. The receptors were gathered from a human donor in good health.

This clone was counted only a few times. This chain links TRBV27 with TRBJ1-1, with D unresolved. CDR1 and CDR2 (germline): MNHEY, SMNVEV (reference sequence). With 4 bases removed from V and 8 bases from J, the gap between germline ends came to 17 bases. The CDR3 is made up of 14 amino acids. The CDR3 region has the DNA TGTGCCAGCAGTTCATGGGGTGAGGTTTCGGAAGCTTTCTTT. This codes for CASSSWGEVSEAFF.

The gene calls are TRBV13 and TRBJ1-2; the D gene is possibly TRBD1 (5 bases). The CDR3 loop spans 15 amino acids. V was cut by 5 bases and J by 3 bases, with 16 bases left in between. Per germline, CDR1 PRHDT and CDR2 FYEKMQ (reference sequence). The CDR3 coding sequence is TGTGCCAGCAGCCCGGGAGTACGGGGCCACTATGGCTACACCTTC. Protein: CASSPGVRGHYGYTF.

This clone was counted only a few times. The chain couples TRBV7-9 to TRBJ1-2; the match to TRBD1 covers 8 bases. V shed 3 bases and J 6 bases; nucleotides not matched to a gene: 6. The germline CDR1 and CDR2 sequences are SEHNR and FQNEAQ (reference sequence). This CDR3 has 14 residues. This CDR3 is CASSFLRQGNGYTF. For the CDR3, the DNA is TGTGCCAGCAGCTTCCTGCGACAGGGGAATGGCTACACCTTC.

This chain joins TRBV4-1 and TRBJ1-1; 7 bases fit TRBD1. Trimming cost V 2 bases and J 4 bases; bases outside gene matches: 4. Germline CDR1 reads MGHRA; CDR2 reads YSYEKL. CDR3 length: 14 amino acids. CDR3 in amino acids: CASSQMTGSTEAFF. CDR3 DNA: TGCGCCAGCAGCCAAATGACAGGGAGCACTGAAGCTTTCTTT.

The rearrangement joins TRBV30 to TRBJ2-7, with D perhaps matching TRBD1 (5 bases). The CDR3 consists of 11 residues. Trimming cost V 1 base and J 12 bases, with 13 bases left between them. Germline V gene sequence: CDR1 GTSNPN, CDR2 SVGIG (reference sequence). DNA for the CDR3: TGTGCCTGGAGTGCAGGGATGATTTTGTACGTC. This codes for CAWSAGMILYV.

The chain links TRBV6-5 to TRBJ1-4, with a possible D match to TRBD1 (5 bases). Germline CDR1 and CDR2: MNHEY and SVGAGI. With 6 bases removed from V and 7 bases from J, the gap between germline ends came to 12 bases. This CDR3 has 13 residues. CDR3 DNA: TGTGCCAGCAGCCCTGGAGGGGTTGAAAAACTGTTTTTT. The encoded protein is CASSPGGVEKLFF.

The chain carries TRBV7-3 and TRBJ1-4, with TRBD1 matching over 7 bases. CDR1 and CDR2 from the germline V gene are SGHTA and FQGTGA. Trimming took 3 bases from V and 5 from J; bases not matched to a gene: 9. This CDR3 region has 16 residues. The CDR3 protein is CASSFLGGTVNEKLFF. CDR3 nucleotides: TGTGCCAGCAGCTTTTTGGGGGGGACAGTGAATGAAAAACTGTTTTTT.

The chain combines TRBV30 with TRBJ1-2; no clear D gene. CDR3 length equals 14 residues. Germline-derived CDR1 and CDR2 are GTSNPN and SVGIG (reference sequence). V shed 6 bases and J shed 1 base, with 15 bases lying between them. The CDR3 here is CACSLAGGNYGYTF. In DNA form, the CDR3 reads TGTGCCTGTTCACTTGCGGGCGGTAACTATGGCTACACCTTC.

J is TRBJ2-7 and V is TRBV7-9; 10 bases match TRBD1. The germline V gene has CDR1 SEHNR and CDR2 FQNEAQ (reference sequence). The CDR3 is 15 amino acids. J gave up 1 base and V 5 bases, and 5 bases lay outside the gene matches. The DNA for the CDR3 is TGTGCCAGCAGCAACCGGGACAGGGGTTCCTACGAGCAGTACTTC. It yields the protein CASSNRDRGSYEQYF.

The chain uses TRBV16 and TRBJ1-1; tentative D call: TRBD1 (5 bases). Trimming stripped 5 bases from V and 3 bases from J, with 13 bases between. CDR1 KGHSY and CDR2 FQNENV come from the germline V gene. The CDR3 length is 14 residues. The CDR3 nucleotides read TGTGCCAGCAGCGGGACGTACGGGGACACTGAAGCTTTCTTT. Residues: CASSGTYGDTEAFF.

The chain recombines TRBV5-1 with TRBJ2-4; 7 bases line up with TRBD1. Germline trimming cut 0 bases from V and 5 bases from J; bases unmatched to any gene: 2. CDR3 length equals 14 residues. CDR1 is SGHRS and CDR2 is YFSETQ in the germline V gene. The CDR3 reads CASSLAGTENIQYF. The DNA of the CDR3 is TGCGCCAGCAGCTTGGCCGGGACAGAAAACATTCAGTACTTC.

This chain joins TRBV27 and TRBJ2-1, with TRBD2 identical over 7 bases. With V trimmed by 5 bases and J by 6 bases, 7 bases remained unmatched. CDR1 is MNHEY and CDR2 is SMNVEV in the germline V gene (reference sequence). This CDR3 is built from 14 residues. The CDR3 bases are TGTGCCAGCAGTACCGAAGCTAGCGGCAATGAGCAGTTCTTC. Its translation is CASSTEASGNEQFF.

The chain is built from TRBV5-8 and TRBJ2-1; 10 bases map to TRBD1. The CDR3 totals 15 residues. Germline loops: CDR1 SGHTS, CDR2 YDEGEE. Germline trimming cut 2 bases from V and 8 bases from J; bases unmatched to any gene: 7. The CDR3 bases are TGTGCCAGCAGCTTCCGGGACAGGGGTATCGATGAGCAGTTCTTC. Its protein is CASSFRDRGIDEQFF.

The CDR3 sequence: CASTSNTEAFF. The CDR3 DNA is TGTGCCAGCACGTCTAACACTGAAGCTTTCTTT. This chain joins TRBV2 and TRBJ1-1; D is unresolved. The V gene lost 7 bases and the J gene lost 2 bases, with 5 bases spanning the gap. This CDR3 comprises 11 residues. In germline, CDR1 is SNHLY, CDR2 FYNNEI.

V and J are TRBV28 and TRBJ2-1; weak D call: TRBD2 (6 bases). Trimming stripped 6 bases from V and 5 bases from J, with 14 bases between. Per germline, CDR1 MDHEN and CDR2 SYDVKM. The CDR3 runs to 14 residues. The CDR3 DNA sequence: TGTGCCAGCAGCCGGACGGGGGTACACAATGAGCAGTTCTTC. Translating it yields CASSRTGVHNEQFF. Looking up the rest from reference TRBV28 and TRBJ2-1 gives the full variable domain: DVKVTQSSRYLVKRTGEKVFLECVQDMDHENMFWYRQDPGLGLRLIYFSYDVKMKEKGDIPEGYSVSREKKERFSLILESASTNQTSMYLCASSRTGVHNEQFFGPGTRLTVL.

This chain links TRBV4-1 with TRBJ1-2; 7 bases fit TRBD1. J was trimmed by 8 bases and V by 0 bases; bases with no gene match: 15. This CDR3 comprises 17 residues. Germline V gives CDR1 MGHRA, CDR2 YSYEKL. The CDR3 reads CASSQDRQGNPVWGYTF. For the CDR3, the DNA is TGCGCCAGCAGCCAAGACCGACAGGGTAATCCGGTCTGGGGCTACACCTTC.

The chain uses TRBV27 and TRBJ2-7; maybe TRBD1 (6 bases). Germline assignment: CDR1 MNHEY and CDR2 SMNVEV (reference sequence). This CDR3 comprises 13 residues. V gave up 3 bases and J gave up 3 bases, with 9 bases separating them. CDR3 residues: CASSLADSYEQYF. The CDR3 DNA reads as TGTGCCAGCAGTTTGGCGGACAGCTACGAGCAGTACTTC.

The gene calls are TRBV5-1 and TRBJ1-4, with 10 bases lining up with TRBD1. The CDR3 has 15 amino acids. From germline, CDR1 is SGHRS and CDR2 YFSETQ. The J segment lost 7 bases and the V segment lost 4 bases, leaving 7 bases of the junction unmatched. CDR3 in DNA: TGCGCCAGCAGCCCGGGACAGGGGCTGGCTGAAAAACTGTTTTTT. Its protein is CASSPGQGLAEKLFF.

The rearrangement links TRBV30 to TRBJ1-1; D call uncertain. V dropped 4 bases and J dropped 10 bases, with 13 bases sitting between them. In germline, CDR1 is GTSNPN, CDR2 SVGIG (reference sequence). CDR3 length equals 11 residues. Here the CDR3 DNA reads TGTGCCTGGATTCGGGGAAAAGGAGCTTTCTTT. This translates into CAWIRGKGAFF.

This clone was observed a handful of times. This chain links TRBV7-9 with TRBJ1-1, with D possibly being TRBD1 (5 bases). Trimming removed 3 bases from V and 5 bases from J, with 7 bases in between. The germline V gene encodes CDR1 SEHNR and CDR2 FQNEAQ (reference sequence). The CDR3 consists of 12 residues. CDR3 region: CASSLGETEAFF. CDR3 in DNA: TGTGCCAGCAGCTTGGGGGAGACTGAAGCTTTCTTT.

The chain employs TRBV7-9 and TRBJ2-7; D ambiguous. Germline CDR1 and CDR2: SEHNR and FQNEAQ (reference sequence). V was cut by 5 bases and J by 3 bases, with 17 bases left in between. This CDR3 contains 15 residues. CDR3 sequence: CASSPSAASGYEQYF. CDR3 DNA sequence: TGTGCCAGCAGCCCGTCGGCCGCGTCGGGCTACGAGCAGTACTTC.

V usage is TRBV11-3 and J usage is TRBJ2-3, with 7 nucleotides matching TRBD1. CDR3 length: 14 amino acids. J gave up 2 bases and V 4 bases, and 3 bases lay outside the gene matches. Germline CDR1 is SGHNT and CDR2 is YENEEA. The CDR3 loop reads CASSSGQDTDTQYF. In DNA, the CDR3 is TGTGCCAGCAGCTCTGGACAGGACACAGATACGCAGTATTTT.

The chain couples TRBV27 to TRBJ1-2; 8 bases are shared with TRBD1. Unmatched junction bases numbered 5, after V lost 3 bases and J lost 2 bases. The CDR3 covers 15 residues. Germline loops: CDR1 MNHEY, CDR2 SMNVEV (reference sequence). The CDR3 reads CASSFGTGKNYGYTF. CDR3 nucleotides: TGTGCCAGCAGTTTTGGGACAGGAAAGAACTATGGCTACACCTTC.

This sequence joins TRBV6-1 and TRBJ2-3; 10 bases map to TRBD1. Trimming removed 8 bases from V and 6 bases from J; junction bases left unmatched: 11. In germline, CDR1 is MNHNS, CDR2 SASEGT. The CDR3 runs to 15 residues. Here the CDR3 DNA reads TGTGCCAGCGATCGGACAGGGGGTTTAGCGGATACGCAGTATTTT. It encodes CASDRTGGLADTQYF.

The gene calls are TRBV30 and TRBJ1-5; 9 bases map to TRBD1. J gave up 12 bases and V 0 bases, and 6 bases lay outside the gene matches. This CDR3 is 13 amino acids long. Per the germline V gene, CDR1 is GTSNPN and CDR2 is SVGIG (reference sequence). The CDR3 DNA reads TGTGCCTGGAGTGTAACAGGGGGCCCCCTCCAGCATTTT. Amino acid sequence: CAWSVTGGPLQHF.

The rearrangement links TRBV7-6 to TRBJ2-7, with TRBD2 matching over 10 bases. V gave up 2 bases and J gave up 0 bases; unmatched junction bases: 7. This CDR3 region has 17 residues. Germline lookup yields CDR1 SGHVS and CDR2 FNYEAQ. Here the CDR3 reads CASSLKASGSTSYEQYV. In DNA form, the CDR3 reads TGTGCCAGCAGCTTAAAGGCTAGCGGGAGTACCTCCTACGAGCAGTACGTC.

The chain couples TRBV29-1 to TRBJ2-2; TRBD2 agrees at 8 bases. Germline V gene data show CDR1 as SQVTM and CDR2 as ANQGSEA. The V gene end was trimmed by 8 bases and the J gene end by 6 bases; junction bases not matched to a gene: 5. This CDR3 spans 12 amino acids. This chain's CDR3 is CSSRGGSGELFF. The CDR3 nucleotides are TGCAGCTCCCGGGGGGGATCCGGGGAGCTGTTTTTT.